This is a list of T cell receptor beta chains from one sample in a study of T-cell memory formation after mild COVID-19. In TCRdb, the 5' RACE reads were re-called with MiXCR into one record per CDR3 protein. Of roughly 110,000 distinct CDR3 sequences listed, about a fifth are singletons. Sequenced input: PBMCs or a T cell subset sorted from them (not recorded which). The receptors were sampled from a man aged 18 to 30 who had mild COVID-19 (a few samples of this study predate the infection). Cell type and time point are not known. Each CDR3 is given with its conserved first and last residue. The D gene is left open where the match is weak. Expanded clones are given a class, and other clones once, few, many or no size at all.

j_gene	d_gene	abundance	v_gene	CDR3nt	CDR3aa
TRBJ2-5	TRBD2	few	TRBV4-3	TGCGCCAGCAGCTCGGGACTAGCGGGGGAAGGAGAGACCCAGTACTTC	CASSSGLAGEGETQYF
TRBJ2-7	TRBD2	.	TRBV6-6	TGTGCCAGCAGCAGACTAGCGTACGAGCAGTACTTC	CASSRLAYEQYF
TRBJ1-5	.	.	TRBV6-6	TGTGCCAGCAGAGGCTTCAATCAGCCCAAGCATTTT	CASRGFNQPKHF
TRBJ2-1	.	.	TRBV5-1	TGCGCCAGCAGCTCCTCCGGGAGAGAGCAGTTCTTC	CASSSSGREQFF
TRBJ2-1	.	few	TRBV27	TGTGCCAGCAGTCCCCCCGGCCGGGGCTACAATGAGCAGTTCTTC	CASSPPGRGYNEQFF
TRBJ2-3	TRBD2	few	TRBV4-3	TGCGCCAGCAGATGGGGCGGGGGGGGAGATACGCAGTATTTT	CASRWGGGGDTQYF
TRBJ2-5	TRBD2	.	TRBV4-1	TGCGCCAGCAGCCAAGTTCCAGCGGGGACGGAGACCCAGTACTTC	CASSQVPAGTETQYF
TRBJ2-7	.	.	TRBV19	TGTGCCAGTAGTATAGCGGGCGGCTACGAGCAGTACTTC	CASSIAGGYEQYF
TRBJ1-1	.	.	TRBV5-1	TGCGCCAGCAGCTCGCGAACTATTACCTCTGAAGCTTTCTTT	CASSSRTITSEAFF
TRBJ2-1	TRBD2	many	TRBV28	TGTGCCAGCAGTGCCTCCGTGGGGGGGTATAGCTCCTACAATGAGCAGTTCTTC	CASSASVGGYSSYNEQFF
TRBJ2-4	TRBD1	few	TRBV5-1	TGCGCCAGCAGCTCCTGGACAGGGGGTGTCAAAAACATTCAGTACTTC	CASSSWTGGVKNIQYF
TRBJ2-5	.	few	TRBV7-2	TGTGCCAGCAGCCACCCCGGGCAACAAGAGACCCAGTACTTC	CASSHPGQQETQYF
TRBJ2-1	.	.	TRBV12-5	TGTGCTAGTGGTTTGGAGGGCAATGAGCAGTTCTTC	CASGLEGNEQFF
TRBJ1-3	.	.	TRBV7-6	TGTGCCAGCACCTCAGCCCCTGGAAACACCATATATTTT	CASTSAPGNTIYF
TRBJ2-7	.	few	TRBV12-3/TRBV12-4	TGTGCCAGCAGTTTTTGGCAGGGGGGCCGATACGAGCAGTACTTC	CASSFWQGGRYEQYF
TRBJ2-7	TRBD1	.	TRBV12-3/TRBV12-4	TGTGCCAGCAGTCCTCGGACAGGGACAATCTACGAGCAGTACTTC	CASSPRTGTIYEQYF
TRBJ2-2	.	few	TRBV6-2/TRBV6-3	TGTGCCGCAGCCCCTCCGGGAGCGGGTGGCACCGGGGAGCTGTTTTTT	CAAAPPGAGGTGELFF
TRBJ1-1	TRBD1	.	TRBV7-9	TGTGCCAGCAGCTCACCGGGACAGGGACCTGAAGCTTTCTTT	CASSSPGQGPEAFF
TRBJ2-3	TRBD2	many	TRBV2	TGTGCCAGCAGGGATCGGACTAGCGGGGGGGCTTCACGAGATACGCAGTATTTT	CASRDRTSGGASRDTQYF
TRBJ2-6	TRBD1	.	TRBV11-2	TGTGCCAGCAGCCAATGGGACAGGACGGTTGTGTCCGGGGCCAACGTCCTGACTTTC	CASSQWDRTVVSGANVLTF
TRBJ1-3	.	.	TRBV7-2	TGTGCCAGCAGTGTTGGAAACACCATATATTTT	CASSVGNTIYF
TRBJ2-5	.	few	TRBV6-2/TRBV6-3	TGTGCCAGCAGCCCGAGGGGAGCGGATAAAGAGACCCAGTACTTC	CASSPRGADKETQYF